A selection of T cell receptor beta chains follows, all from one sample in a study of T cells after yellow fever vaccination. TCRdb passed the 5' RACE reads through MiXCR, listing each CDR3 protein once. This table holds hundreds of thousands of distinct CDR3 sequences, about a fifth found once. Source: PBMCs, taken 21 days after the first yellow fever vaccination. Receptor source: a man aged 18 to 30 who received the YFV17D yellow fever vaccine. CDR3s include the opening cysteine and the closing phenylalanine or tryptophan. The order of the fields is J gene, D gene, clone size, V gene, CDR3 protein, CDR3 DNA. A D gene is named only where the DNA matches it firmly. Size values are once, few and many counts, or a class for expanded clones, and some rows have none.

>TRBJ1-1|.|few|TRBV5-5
CASSFGLTEAFF
TGTGCCAGCAGCTTTGGACTGACTGAAGCTTTCTTT
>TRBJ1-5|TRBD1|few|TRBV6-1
CASSVRGGRNQPQHF
TGTGCCAGCAGTGTTCGAGGGGGCCGCAATCAGCCCCAGCATTTT
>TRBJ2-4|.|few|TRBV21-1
CASSKGVSGANIQYF
TGTGCCAGCAGCAAAGGGGTATCGGGGGCGAACATTCAGTACTTC
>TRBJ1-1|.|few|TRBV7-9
CASSPGRVVSTEAFF
TGTGCCAGCAGCCCCGGGAGGGTCGTAAGCACTGAAGCTTTCTTT
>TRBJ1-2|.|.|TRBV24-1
CATSDFSGTYTF
TGTGCCACCAGTGATTTTTCGGGGACCTACACCTTC
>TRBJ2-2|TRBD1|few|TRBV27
CASGYRQGWSGELFF
TGTGCCAGCGGCTATCGACAGGGGTGGAGCGGGGAGCTGTTTTTT
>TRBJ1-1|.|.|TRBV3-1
CASSQDREGGVTEAFF
TGTGCCAGCAGCCAAGATCGTGAAGGGGGAGTCACTGAAGCTTTCTTT
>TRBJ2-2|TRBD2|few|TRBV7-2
CASSLLAGTSNTGELFF
TGTGCCAGCAGCTTACTAGCGGGGACCTCGAACACCGGGGAGCTGTTTTTT
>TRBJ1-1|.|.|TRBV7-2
CASSLTTLNTEAFF
TGTGCCAGCAGCTTAACAACACTTAACACTGAAGCTTTCTTT
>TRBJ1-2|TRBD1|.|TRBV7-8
CASSSYVGTGGIGYYGYTF
TGTGCCAGCAGCTCTTACGTCGGGACAGGGGGAATCGGGTACTATGGCTACACCTTC
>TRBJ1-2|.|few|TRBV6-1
CASKSDRDYGYTF
TGTGCCAGCAAATCCGACAGAGACTATGGCTACACCTTC
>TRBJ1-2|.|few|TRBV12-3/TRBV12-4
CASRGTGYGYTF
TGTGCCAGCAGGGGCACTGGCTATGGCTACACCTTC
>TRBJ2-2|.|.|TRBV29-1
CSVEDLGSRGTGELFF
TGCAGCGTTGAAGATCTGGGTTCACGGGGCACCGGGGAGCTGTTTTTT
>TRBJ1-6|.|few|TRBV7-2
CASSLGVGGSPLHF
TGTGCCAGCAGCTTAGGGGTTGGTGGTTCACCCCTCCACTTT
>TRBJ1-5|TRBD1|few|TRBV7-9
CASSLGTGENQPQHF
TGTGCCAGCAGCTTAGGGACAGGGGAGAATCAGCCCCAGCATTTT
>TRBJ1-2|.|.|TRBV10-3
CATRRVHAYGYTF
TGTGCCACCCGGAGAGTACACGCCTATGGCTACACCTTC
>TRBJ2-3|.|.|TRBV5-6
CASSLYGGTDTQYF
TGTGCCAGCAGCCTTTACGGGGGCACAGATACGCAGTATTTT
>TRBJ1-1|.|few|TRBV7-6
CASSLRQVPDTEAFF
TGTGCCAGCAGCCTACGACAGGTGCCTGACACTGAAGCTTTCTTT
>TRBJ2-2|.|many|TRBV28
CASSLTGKERELFF
TGTGCCAGCAGTTTAACGGGGAAAGAAAGGGAGCTGTTTTTT
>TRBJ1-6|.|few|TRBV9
CASSVAVDGPYNSPLHF
TGTGCCAGCAGCGTAGCCGTAGATGGCCCATATAATTCACCCCTCCACTTT
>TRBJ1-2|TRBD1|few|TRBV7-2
CASSGGTGDLGYTF
TGTGCCAGCAGCGGGGGGACAGGGGACCTGGGCTACACCTTC
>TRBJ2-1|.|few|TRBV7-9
CASSLARAGEDNEQFF
TGTGCCAGCAGCTTAGCGCGGGCAGGGGAAGACAATGAGCAGTTCTTC
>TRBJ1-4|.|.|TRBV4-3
CASSQEDRWNEKLFF
TGCGCCAGCAGCCAAGAAGACCGGTGGAATGAAAAACTGTTTTTT
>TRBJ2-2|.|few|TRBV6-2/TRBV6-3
CASSGRSHNTGELFF
TGTGCCAGCAGTGGCCGTAGCCATAACACCGGGGAGCTGTTTTTT
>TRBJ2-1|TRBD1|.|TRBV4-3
CASSQDRGRFVEQFF
TGCGCCAGCAGCCAAGACAGGGGGCGTTTTGTTGAGCAGTTCTTC
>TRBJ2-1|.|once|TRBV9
CASSVEQNNEQFF
TGTGCCAGCAGCGTAGAACAAAACAATGAGCAGTTCTTC
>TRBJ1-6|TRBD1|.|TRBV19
CASTIRGRGSPLHF
TGTGCCAGTACAATCAGGGGGCGCGGTTCACCCCTCCACTTT
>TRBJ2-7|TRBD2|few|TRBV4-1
CASSHRLAGSYEQYF
TGCGCCAGCAGCCACAGGCTAGCGGGGTCCTACGAGCAGTACTTC
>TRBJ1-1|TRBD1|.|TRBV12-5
CASAPTGTIAAFF
TGTGCTAGTGCTCCGACAGGGACCATAGCGGCTTTCTTT
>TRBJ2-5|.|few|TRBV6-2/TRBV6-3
CASSLRVLPYQETQYF
TGTGCCAGCAGTCTCCGGGTCCTTCCGTACCAAGAGACCCAGTACTTC
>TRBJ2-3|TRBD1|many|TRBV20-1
CSATPGQGISSTDTQYF
TGCAGTGCGACTCCGGGACAGGGAATTTCTAGCACAGATACGCAGTATTTT
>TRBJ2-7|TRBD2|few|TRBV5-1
CASSPRTSGAYEQYF
TGCGCCAGCAGCCCGAGGACTAGCGGGGCCTACGAGCAGTACTTC
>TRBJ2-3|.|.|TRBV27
CASSSPGGRNTDTQYF
TGTGCCAGCAGTTCCCCAGGTGGGAGAAACACAGATACGCAGTATTTT
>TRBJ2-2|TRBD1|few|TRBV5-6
CASSPYDRANTGELFF
TGTGCCAGCAGCCCCTACGACAGGGCGAACACCGGGGAGCTGTTTTTT
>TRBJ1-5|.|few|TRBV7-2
CASSLAEYQPQHF
TGTGCCAGCAGCTTAGCGGAATATCAGCCCCAGCATTTT
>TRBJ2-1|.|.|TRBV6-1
CASSVLGGTYNEQFF
TGTGCCAGCAGTGTCCTGGGGGGCACCTACAATGAGCAGTTCTTC
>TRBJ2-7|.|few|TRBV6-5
CASSYQGPSYEQYF
TGTGCCAGCAGTTACCAAGGACCCTCCTACGAGCAGTACTTC
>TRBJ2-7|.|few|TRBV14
CASSQSSQNYEQYF
TGTGCCAGCAGCCAATCCTCACAAAACTACGAGCAGTACTTC
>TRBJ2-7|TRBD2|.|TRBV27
CASSPRTSGNYEQYF
TGTGCCAGCAGTCCCCGGACTAGCGGTAACTACGAGCAGTACTTC
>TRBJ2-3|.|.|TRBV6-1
CASSPNSGNYRDTQYF
TGTGCCAGCAGTCCAAACTCCGGGAACTACCGGGATACGCAGTATTTT
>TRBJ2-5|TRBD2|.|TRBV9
CASSERGRKETQYF
TGTGCCAGCAGCGAACGCGGGAGGAAAGAGACCCAGTACTTC